What follows are 15 T cell receptor beta chains derived from one specimen sequenced in a study of shared clonotypes between healthy human individuals (dated by TCRdb to 2018 to 2020). The library was prepared using the immunoSEQ multiplex PCR assay. TCRdb provides this immuneACCESS table in a form limited to in-frame rearrangements. Some clones are lacking; in checked studies, under half of them reflect an unresolved V gene, and why the rest are absent is not known. This sample has some 2,400,000 clones in its table, and approximately 94% of those were observed once. The ten top clones hold approximately 0.13% of the sample. Source material: naive CD4+ T cells sorted from blood. This specimen's cell subset or site label, interpreted: CD45RA+ positively selected. The receptors originated from a man aged 18 to 30 in good health.

The chain combines TRBV5-6 with TRBJ2-7; D possibly corresponds to TRBD2 (5 bases). Germline loops: CDR1 SGHDT, CDR2 YYEEEE. This CDR3 contains 17 residues. Trimming shortened V by 4 bases and J by 0 bases, and 20 bases separated the two germline ends. The CDR3 here is CASSHSSGRAPSYEQYF. The CDR3 nucleotides are TGTGCCAGCAGCCACTCCTCCGGGCGGGCTCCCTCCTACGAGCAGTACTTC.

J is TRBJ1-2 and V is TRBV7-3; D is unresolved. Trimming took off 5 bases at V and 7 bases at J, with 14 bases between the two ends. CDR3 length equals 13 residues. The germline gives CDR1 SGHTA, CDR2 FQGTGA. The CDR3: CASSPPYWGGYTF. The CDR3 nucleotides read TGTGCCAGCAGCCCCCCTTACTGGGGTGGCTACACCTTC.

This chain joins TRBV30 and TRBJ2-1, with 7 bases matching TRBD2. The CDR3 sequence is 15 residues long. Germline CDR1 and CDR2: GTSNPN and SVGIG (reference sequence). Trimming at V came to 0 bases and at J to 7 bases, leaving 9 bases not matched to a gene. As DNA, the CDR3 is TGTGCCTGGAGTGTTCAAGCGGGGAGGATTAATGAGCAGTTCTTC. It codes for CAWSVQAGRINEQFF.

The chain carries TRBV10-3 and TRBJ1-2; 7 nucleotides match TRBD1. Unmatched junction bases numbered 15, after V lost 0 bases and J lost 5 bases. CDR3 size: 18 residues. Germline lookup yields CDR1 ENHRY and CDR2 SYGVKD. In DNA form, the CDR3 reads TGTGCCATCAGTGAGTCAGGAGGGGGACAGACCAGGGCGTATGGCTACACCTTC. It translates to CAISESGGGQTRAYGYTF.

The chain employs TRBV9 and TRBJ2-5; either TRBD1 or TRBD2 may fit D (5 bases each). The CDR3 runs 16 residues. The V gene lost 0 bases and the J gene lost 5 bases, with 17 bases spanning the gap. Per germline, CDR1 SGDLS and CDR2 YYNGEE. The CDR3 DNA sequence: TGTGCCAGCAGCGTAGGGGCCACCCCCGGGGCGGAGACCCAGTACTTC. Translation: CASSVGATPGAETQYF.

This clone was observed once. In the same sample, other DNA sequences code for this CDR3. The CDR3 sequence: CASSLVKYQETQYF. The DNA for the CDR3 is TGTGCCAGCAGCTTGGTAAAGTACCAAGAGACCCAGTACTTC. The chain joins TRBV5-6 to TRBJ2-5, with D hard to call. The V end was cut by 0 bases, the J end by 0 bases, with 6 bases between. Germline-derived CDR1 and CDR2 are SGHDT and YYEEEE. This CDR3 is built from 14 residues.

In the case of this clone: This sample includes further DNA sequences coding for the same CDR3. This chain's CDR3 is CASSETGSNQPQHF. The CDR3 DNA sequence: TGTGCCAGCAGTGAAACGGGGAGTAATCAGCCCCAGCATTTT. The chain recombines TRBV6-1 with TRBJ1-5; D gene uncertain. V lost 2 bases, J lost 4 bases, and 9 bases lay in between. Per germline, CDR1 MNHNS and CDR2 SASEGT. This CDR3 comprises 14 residues.

About this clone itself: The sample holds other DNA sequences that translate to the same CDR3. V gene TRBV6-6 combines with J gene TRBJ1-1; 7 positions match TRBD1. Germline V gives CDR1 MNHNY, CDR2 SVGAGI (reference sequence). With 5 bases clipped from V and 0 bases from J, the junction kept 3 bases outside the gene matches. CDR3 size: 14 residues. In nucleotides, the CDR3 is TGTGCCAGCAGTAGACAGGGTTTGAACACTGAAGCTTTCTTT. This translates into CASSRQGLNTEAFF.

The genes are TRBV2 and TRBJ1-1; tentatively, D is TRBD1 (6 bases). Germline V CDR1 and CDR2: SNHLY, FYNNEI. There are 14 residues in the CDR3. V lost 7 bases and J 0 bases, leaving 12 bases between the germline ends. The CDR3 nucleotides read TGTGCCAGCAAGGACAGCCTCATGAACACTGAAGCTTTCTTT. This translates into CASKDSLMNTEAFF.

This chain connects TRBV29-1 to TRBJ2-1, with 14 bases matching TRBD2. The CDR3 is made up of 17 amino acids. Germline V gene sequence: CDR1 SQVTM, CDR2 ANQGSEA. The V segment lost 7 bases and the J segment 0 bases; nucleotides outside the gene matches: 8. The CDR3 here is CSAGTSGSFSSYNEQFF. The DNA of the CDR3 is TGCAGCGCCGGGACTAGCGGGAGTTTTAGCTCCTACAATGAGCAGTTCTTC.

The V gene is TRBV7-2, the J gene TRBJ1-2; perhaps TRBD1 as D (6 bases). Germline V lookup: CDR1 SGHTA, CDR2 FQGNSA. V was shortened by 8 bases and J by 1 base, with 11 bases between the two germline ends. The CDR3 length is 13 residues. DNA of the CDR3: TGTGCCAGCCGGGGGGGCAATAACTATGGCTACACCTTC. Translated, it gives CASRGGNNYGYTF.

Regarding this clone: This CDR3 is also generated by other DNA sequences in the sample. This chain joins TRBV5-4 and TRBJ1-5; D not certain. In germline, CDR1 is SGHNT, CDR2 YYREEE (reference sequence). This CDR3 is built from 13 residues. V shed 2 bases and J shed 4 bases, with 7 bases lying between them. Here the CDR3 DNA reads TGTGCCAGCAGCTTTGGGGAGAATCAGCCCCAGCATTTT. It is translated as CASSFGENQPQHF.

The rearrangement links TRBV5-1 to TRBJ2-7; D tentatively reads TRBD1 or TRBD2 (5 bases each). The CDR3 runs to 15 residues. V was cut by 4 bases and J by 3 bases, with 17 bases left in between. Germline CDR1 is SGHRS and CDR2 is YFSETQ. CDR3 nucleotides: TGCGCCAGCAGCCTCCAGGGAGCGAGTATCTACGAGCAGTACTTC. The encoded protein is CASSLQGASIYEQYF.

This sequence joins TRBV6-6 and TRBJ2-5; D is undetermined. V lost 2 bases, J lost 5 bases, and 9 bases lay in between. The CDR3 spans 13 residues. Germline V lookup: CDR1 MNHNY, CDR2 SVGAGI (reference sequence). The CDR3 here is CASSYRLFETQYF. The DNA for the CDR3 is TGTGCCAGCAGTTACCGGCTATTTGAGACCCAGTACTTC.

The rearrangement joins TRBV6-5 to TRBJ2-7, with 7 bases identical to TRBD1. Germline V lookup: CDR1 MNHEY, CDR2 SVGAGI. Trimming removed 6 bases from V and 0 bases from J; junction bases left unmatched: 8. The CDR3 contains 15 residues. The CDR3 loop is CASRQGLGSSYEQYF. The CDR3 DNA follows: TGTGCCAGCAGACAGGGGTTGGGGAGCTCCTACGAGCAGTACTTC.